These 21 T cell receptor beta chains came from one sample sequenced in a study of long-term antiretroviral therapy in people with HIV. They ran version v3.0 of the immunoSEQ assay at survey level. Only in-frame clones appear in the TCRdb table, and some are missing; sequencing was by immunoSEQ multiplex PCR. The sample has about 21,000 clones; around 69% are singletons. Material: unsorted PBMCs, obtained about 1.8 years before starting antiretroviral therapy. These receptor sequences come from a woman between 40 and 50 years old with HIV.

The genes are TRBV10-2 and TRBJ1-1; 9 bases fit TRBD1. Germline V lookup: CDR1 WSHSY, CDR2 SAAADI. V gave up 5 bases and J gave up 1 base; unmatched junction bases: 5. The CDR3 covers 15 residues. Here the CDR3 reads CASSSDRGRNTEAFF. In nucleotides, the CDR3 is TGCGCCAGCAGTTCAGACAGGGGGAGGAACACTGAAGCTTTCTTT.

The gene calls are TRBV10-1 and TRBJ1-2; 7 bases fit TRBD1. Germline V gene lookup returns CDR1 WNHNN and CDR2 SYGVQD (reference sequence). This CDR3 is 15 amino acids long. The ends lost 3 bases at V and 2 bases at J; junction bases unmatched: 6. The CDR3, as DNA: TGCGCCAGCAGTGACGGGACAGCAGGGAACTATGGCTACACCTTC. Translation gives CASSDGTAGNYGYTF.

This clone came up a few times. This chain's CDR3 is CASSFGPYEQYF. The CDR3 coding sequence is TGTGCCAGCAGCTTCGGCCCTTACGAGCAGTACTTC. The chain carries TRBV5-4 and TRBJ2-7, with D unclear. The CDR3 has 12 residues. The V gene lost 2 bases and the J gene lost 4 bases, with 7 bases spanning the gap. Germline-derived CDR1 and CDR2 are SGHNT and YYREEE (reference sequence).

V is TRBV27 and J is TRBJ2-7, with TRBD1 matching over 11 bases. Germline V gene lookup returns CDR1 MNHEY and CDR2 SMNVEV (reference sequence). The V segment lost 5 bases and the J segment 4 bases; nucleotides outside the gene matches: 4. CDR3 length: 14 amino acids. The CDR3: CASSRGQGAYEQYF. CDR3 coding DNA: TGTGCCAGCAGTCGTGGACAGGGGGCGTACGAGCAGTACTTC.

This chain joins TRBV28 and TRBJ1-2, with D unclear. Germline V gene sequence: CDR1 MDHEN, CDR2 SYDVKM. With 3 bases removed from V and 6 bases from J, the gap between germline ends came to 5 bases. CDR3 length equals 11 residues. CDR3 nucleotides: TGTGCCAGCAGTTTCAACCATGGCTACACCTTC. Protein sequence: CASSFNHGYTF.

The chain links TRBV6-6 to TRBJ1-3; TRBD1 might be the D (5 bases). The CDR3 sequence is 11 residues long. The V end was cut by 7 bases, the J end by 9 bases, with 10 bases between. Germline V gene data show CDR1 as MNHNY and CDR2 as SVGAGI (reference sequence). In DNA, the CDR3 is TGTGCCAGCATGGACGGGGGCACCATATATTTT. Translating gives CASMDGGTIYF.

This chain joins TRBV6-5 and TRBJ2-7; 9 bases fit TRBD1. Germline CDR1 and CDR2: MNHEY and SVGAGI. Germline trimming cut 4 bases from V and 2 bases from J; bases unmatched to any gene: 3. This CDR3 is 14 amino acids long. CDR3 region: CASSSDRGPYEQYF. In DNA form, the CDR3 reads TGTGCCAGCAGTTCGGACAGGGGACCCTACGAGCAGTACTTC.

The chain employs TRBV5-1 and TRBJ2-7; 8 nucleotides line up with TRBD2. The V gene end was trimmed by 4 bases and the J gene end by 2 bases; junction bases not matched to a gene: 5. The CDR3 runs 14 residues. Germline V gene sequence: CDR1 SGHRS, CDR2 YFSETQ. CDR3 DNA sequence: TGCGCCAGCAGCCCGGTTAGCGGGACCTACGAGCAGTACTTC. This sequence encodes CASSPVSGTYEQYF.

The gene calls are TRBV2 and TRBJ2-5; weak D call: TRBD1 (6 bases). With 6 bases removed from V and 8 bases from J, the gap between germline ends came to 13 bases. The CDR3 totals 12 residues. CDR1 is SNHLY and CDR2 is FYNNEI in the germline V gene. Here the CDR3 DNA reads TGTGCCAGCAGGGCTACAGGGACCACCCAGTACTTC. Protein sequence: CASRATGTTQYF.

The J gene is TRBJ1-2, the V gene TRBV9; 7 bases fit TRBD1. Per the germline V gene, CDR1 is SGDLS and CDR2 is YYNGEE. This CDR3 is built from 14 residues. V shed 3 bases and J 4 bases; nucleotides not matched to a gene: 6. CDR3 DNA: TGTGCCAGCAGCGCCATAACAGGGGTCTATGGCTACACCTTC. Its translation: CASSAITGVYGYTF.

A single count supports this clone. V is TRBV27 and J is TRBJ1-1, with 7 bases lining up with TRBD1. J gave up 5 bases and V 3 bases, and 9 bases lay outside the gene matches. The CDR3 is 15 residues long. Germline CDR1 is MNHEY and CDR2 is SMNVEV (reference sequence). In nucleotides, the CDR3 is TGTGCCAGCAGTTTTAAGGGCGACAGGGTGACTGAAGCTTTCTTT. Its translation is CASSFKGDRVTEAFF.

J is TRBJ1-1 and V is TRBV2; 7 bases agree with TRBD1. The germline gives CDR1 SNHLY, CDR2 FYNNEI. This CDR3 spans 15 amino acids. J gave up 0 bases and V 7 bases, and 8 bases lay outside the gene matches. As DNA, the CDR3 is TGTGCCAGCAATTTAGGGACAGCCCTGAACACTGAAGCTTTCTTT. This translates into CASNLGTALNTEAFF.

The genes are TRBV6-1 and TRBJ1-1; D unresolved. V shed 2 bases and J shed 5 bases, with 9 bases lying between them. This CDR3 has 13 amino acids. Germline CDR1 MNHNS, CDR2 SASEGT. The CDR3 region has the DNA TGTGCCAGCAGTGAATTTCGACTGACTGAAGCTTTCTTT. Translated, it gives CASSEFRLTEAFF.

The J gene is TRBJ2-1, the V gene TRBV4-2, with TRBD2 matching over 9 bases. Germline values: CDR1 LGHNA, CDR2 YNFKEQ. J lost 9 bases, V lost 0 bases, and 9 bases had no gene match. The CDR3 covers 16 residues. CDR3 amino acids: CASSQEYAGGPREQFF. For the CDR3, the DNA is TGTGCCAGCAGCCAAGAGTACGCGGGAGGGCCCCGTGAGCAGTTCTTC.

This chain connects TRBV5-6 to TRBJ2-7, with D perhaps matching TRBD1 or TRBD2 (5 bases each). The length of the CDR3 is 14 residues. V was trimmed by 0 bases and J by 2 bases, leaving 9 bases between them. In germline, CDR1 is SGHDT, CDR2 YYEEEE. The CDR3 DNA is TGTGCCAGCAGCTTGGTGCAGGGACCCTACGAGCAGTACTTC. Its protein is CASSLVQGPYEQYF.

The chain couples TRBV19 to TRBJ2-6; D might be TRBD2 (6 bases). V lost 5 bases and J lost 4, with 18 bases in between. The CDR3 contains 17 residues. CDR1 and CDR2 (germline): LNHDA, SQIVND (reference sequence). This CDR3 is CASSVFHGSQGANVLTF. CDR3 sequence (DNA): TGTGCCAGTAGTGTATTCCACGGGAGTCAGGGGGCCAACGTCCTGACTTTC. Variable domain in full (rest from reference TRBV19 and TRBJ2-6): DGGITQSPKYLFRKEGQNVTLSCEQNLNHDAMYWYRQDPGQGLRLIYYSQIVNDFQKGDIAEGYSVSREKKESFPLTVTSAQKNPTAFYLCASSVFHGSQGANVLTFGAGSRLTVL.

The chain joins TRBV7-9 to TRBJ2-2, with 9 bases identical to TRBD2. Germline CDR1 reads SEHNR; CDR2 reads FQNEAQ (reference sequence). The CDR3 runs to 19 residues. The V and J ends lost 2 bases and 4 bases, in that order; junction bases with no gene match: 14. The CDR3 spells CASSLIGTSNRRPTGELFF. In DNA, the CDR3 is TGTGCCAGCAGCTTAATAGGGACTAGCAACCGAAGACCCACCGGGGAGCTGTTTTTT. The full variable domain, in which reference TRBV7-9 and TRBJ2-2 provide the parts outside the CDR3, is DTGVSQNPRHKITKRGQNVTFRCDPISEHNRLYWYRQTLGQGPEFLTYFQNEAQLEKSRLLSDRFSAERPKGSFSTLEIQRTEQGDSAMYLCASSLIGTSNRRPTGELFFGEGSRLTVL.

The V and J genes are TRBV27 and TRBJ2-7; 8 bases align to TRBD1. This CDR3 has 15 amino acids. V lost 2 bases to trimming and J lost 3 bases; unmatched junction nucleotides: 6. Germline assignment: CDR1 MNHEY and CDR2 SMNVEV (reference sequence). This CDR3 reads CASSLLGQGYYEQYF. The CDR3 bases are TGTGCCAGCAGTTTACTAGGACAGGGATACTACGAGCAGTACTTC.

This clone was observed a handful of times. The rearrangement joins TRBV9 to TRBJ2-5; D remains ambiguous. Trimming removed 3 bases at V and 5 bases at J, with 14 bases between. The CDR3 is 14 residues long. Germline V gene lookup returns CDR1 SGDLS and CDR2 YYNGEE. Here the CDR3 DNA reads TGTGCCAGCAGCGCGTTCTGGGTGGGGGAGACCCAGTACTTC. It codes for CASSAFWVGETQYF. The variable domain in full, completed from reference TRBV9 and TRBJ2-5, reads DSGVTQTPKHLITATGQRVTLRCSPRSGDLSVYWYQQSLDQGLQFLIQYYNGEERAKGNILERFSAQQFPDLHSELNLSSLELGDSALYFCASSAFWVGETQYFGPGTRLLVL.

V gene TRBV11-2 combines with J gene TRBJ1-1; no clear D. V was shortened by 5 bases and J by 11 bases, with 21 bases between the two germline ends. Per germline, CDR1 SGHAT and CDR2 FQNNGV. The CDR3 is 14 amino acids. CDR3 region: CASSNPDILSWAFF. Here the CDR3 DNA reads TGTGCCAGCAGCAACCCCGACATTTTGTCCTGGGCTTTCTTT.

Here the CDR3 DNA reads TGCGCCAGCAGCTTTGCTGAAGCCACAGATACGCAGTATTTT. This encodes CASSFAEATDTQYF. The V gene is TRBV5-1, the J gene TRBJ2-3; D gene uncertain. The CDR3 is made up of 14 amino acids. The germline V gene has CDR1 SGHRS and CDR2 YFSETQ. Trimming stripped 2 bases from V and 2 bases from J, with 9 bases between.